One and the same sample provided the 7 T cell receptor beta chains below, sequenced in a study of chemoradiotherapy in HPV16-positive cancers (dated by TCRdb to the early 2020s). Libraries were prepared through the immunoSEQ multiplex PCR assay. The table was pulled from immuneACCESS by TCRdb, which kept in-frame rearrangements only. Such tables lose some clones; where checked, under half of the loss comes from unresolved V genes, and the rest has no known cause. The sample table shows tens of thousands of clones, and 88% are seen once. The biggest ten clones account for 4% to 5% of the sample. Sample: blood, taken from a patient who underwent chemoradiotherapy. The receptor set was obtained from a human donor with HPV-associated anogenital cancer.

The gene calls are TRBV12-5 and TRBJ2-2; 8 nucleotides agree with TRBD2. Germline V CDR1 and CDR2: LGHNT, FRNRAP. This CDR3 has 17 residues. With 0 bases clipped from V and 6 bases from J, the junction kept 9 bases outside the gene matches. The CDR3 spells CASGLVYSGAAPGELFF. The CDR3 coding sequence is TGTGCTAGTGGTTTGGTCTATAGCGGGGCAGCACCCGGGGAGCTGTTTTTT.

The V call is TRBV10-2, the J call TRBJ1-3; D unclear. Trimming removed 10 bases at V and 0 bases at J, with 22 bases between. This CDR3 spans 17 amino acids. Germline CDR1 and CDR2: WSHSY and SAAADI. CDR3 DNA sequence: TGCGCCACCTCGAAGGGTCCCGGCCCCAACTCTGGAAACACCATATATTTT. Protein: CATSKGPGPNSGNTIYF.

Only one count was recorded for this clone. V gene TRBV25-1 combines with J gene TRBJ2-1; 10 bases match TRBD1. Germline V lookup: CDR1 MGHDK, CDR2 SYGVNS. The trim removed 5 bases at V and 10 bases at J, leaving 11 bases unmatched. CDR3 length equals 15 residues. This CDR3 reads CASSYPGQGIREQFF. CDR3 coding DNA: TGTGCCAGCAGTTACCCGGGACAGGGGATACGGGAGCAGTTCTTC.

V gene TRBV5-6 combines with J gene TRBJ2-5; D is unclear. Germline V gene data show CDR1 as SGHDT and CDR2 as YYEEEE. The CDR3 runs to 16 residues. V shed 0 bases and J shed 2 bases, with 14 bases lying between them. CDR3 residues: CASSLDPRRIQETQYF. CDR3 sequence (DNA): TGTGCCAGCAGCTTGGATCCACGGCGGATACAAGAGACCCAGTACTTC.

This sequence joins TRBV10-1 and TRBJ2-5, with D hard to call. The closer fit of TRBJ2-7 to the DNA end suggests the J call may be wrong. The length of the CDR3 is 11 residues. Germline CDR1 reads WNHNN; CDR2 reads SYGVQD (reference sequence). The CDR3 nucleotides read TGCGCCAGTTCGGACCTCTACGAGCAGTACTTC. Its protein is CASSDLYEQYF.

The V gene is TRBV11-1, the J gene TRBJ2-2, with TRBD1 matching over 9 bases. Trimming took 5 bases from V and 4 from J; bases not matched to a gene: 5. Germline lookup yields CDR1 SGHAT and CDR2 FQDESV (reference sequence). This CDR3 spans 15 amino acids. This chain's CDR3 is CASSLGQGSTGELFF. The CDR3 region has the DNA TGTGCCAGCAGCCTTGGACAGGGGAGCACCGGGGAGCTGTTTTTT.

This clone is a singleton in its sample. This sequence joins TRBV5-4 and TRBJ1-1; a weak D match, TRBD1 (6 bases). V lost 4 bases to trimming and J lost 1 base, with 11 bases between them. Germline V CDR1 and CDR2: SGHNT, YYREEE (reference sequence). CDR3 size: 14 residues. CDR3 protein: CASSPTGPNTEAFF. As DNA, the CDR3 is TGTGCCAGCAGCCCGACAGGTCCGAACACTGAAGCTTTCTTT. Using reference TRBV5-4 and TRBJ1-1 for the parts outside the CDR3, the full variable domain is ETGVTQSPTHLIKTRGQQVTLRCSSQSGHNTVSWYQQALGQGPQFIFQYYREEENGRGNFPPRFSGLQFPNYSSELNVNALELDDSALYLCASSPTGPNTEAFFGQGTRLTVV.